This TCR beta chain was captured by sequencing in a study of blood T cell repertoires in COVID-19. On the study more broadly: Samples representing acute and convalescent COVID-19 were sourced from the United States, Italy and Spain. Sources were T cells, B-cell-depleted T cells, or PBMCs; the material itself was cDNA or gDNA.

Sequenced by immunoSEQ multiplex PCR; TCRdb stores in-frame clones only, minus some. The sample includes about 140,000 clones, around 83% of them seen just once. This CDR3 has 11 amino acids. Trimming shortened V by 7 bases and J by 3 bases, and 10 bases separated the two germline ends. The V gene's germline CDR1 is SQVTM and CDR2 ANQGSEA. Sequencing used peripheral blood. The V and J genes are TRBV29-1 and TRBJ2-7, with a tentative D call TRBD1 (6 bases). The receptor comes from a woman aged 55-75 years with acute or convalescent COVID-19. This chain's CDR3 is CSAQQGYEQYF. CDR3 in DNA: TGCAGCGCCCAACAGGGCTACGAGCAGTACTTC.